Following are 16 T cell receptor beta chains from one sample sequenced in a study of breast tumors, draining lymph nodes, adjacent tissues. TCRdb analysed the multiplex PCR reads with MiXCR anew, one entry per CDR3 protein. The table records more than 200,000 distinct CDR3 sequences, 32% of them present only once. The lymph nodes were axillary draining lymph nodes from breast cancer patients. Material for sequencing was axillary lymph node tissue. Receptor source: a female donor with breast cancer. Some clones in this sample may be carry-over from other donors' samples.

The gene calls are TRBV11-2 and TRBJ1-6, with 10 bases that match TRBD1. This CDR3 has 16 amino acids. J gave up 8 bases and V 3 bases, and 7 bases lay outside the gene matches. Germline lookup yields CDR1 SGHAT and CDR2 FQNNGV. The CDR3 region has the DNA TGTGCCAGCAGCTTCGGGACAGGGGTGGCGGATTCACCCCTCCACTTT. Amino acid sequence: CASSFGTGVADSPLHF.

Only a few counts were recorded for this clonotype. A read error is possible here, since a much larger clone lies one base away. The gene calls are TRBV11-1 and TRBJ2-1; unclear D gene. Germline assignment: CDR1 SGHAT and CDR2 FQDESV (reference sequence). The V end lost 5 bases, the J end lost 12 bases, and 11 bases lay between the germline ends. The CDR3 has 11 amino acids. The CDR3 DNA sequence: TGTGCCAGCAGCCTACATCTGGGGCAGTTCTTC. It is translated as CASSLHLGQFF.

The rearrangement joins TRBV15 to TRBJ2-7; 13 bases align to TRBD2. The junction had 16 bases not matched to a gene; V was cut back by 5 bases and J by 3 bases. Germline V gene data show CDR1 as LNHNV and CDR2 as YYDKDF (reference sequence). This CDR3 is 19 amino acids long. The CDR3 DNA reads TGTGCCACCAGCTCCAAAGGGGGGGTGACTAGCGGGAGGAGCTACGAGCAGTACTTC. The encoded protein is CATSSKGGVTSGRSYEQYF.

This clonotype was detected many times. The CDR3 bases are TGTGCCAGCAGTTTTAGTAGCGACCAAGAGACCCAGTACTTC. Protein product: CASSFSSDQETQYF. V usage is TRBV28 and J usage is TRBJ2-5; TRBD2 might be the D (5 bases). The V end lost 3 bases, the J end lost 0 bases, and 8 bases lay between the germline ends. The CDR3 covers 14 residues. Germline CDR1 MDHEN, CDR2 SYDVKM. The variable domain in full, completed from reference TRBV28 and TRBJ2-5, reads DVKVTQSSRYLVKRTGEKVFLECVQDMDHENMFWYRQDPGLGLRLIYFSYDVKMKEKGDIPEGYSVSREKKERFSLILESASTNQTSMYLCASSFSSDQETQYFGPGTRLLVL.

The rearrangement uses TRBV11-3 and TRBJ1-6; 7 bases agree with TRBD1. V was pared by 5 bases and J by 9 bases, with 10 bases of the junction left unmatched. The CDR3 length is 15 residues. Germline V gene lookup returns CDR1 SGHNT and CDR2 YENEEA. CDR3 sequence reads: CASSTRQGDGSPLHF. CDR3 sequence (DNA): TGTGCCAGCAGCACTAGACAGGGTGACGGTTCACCCCTCCACTTT.

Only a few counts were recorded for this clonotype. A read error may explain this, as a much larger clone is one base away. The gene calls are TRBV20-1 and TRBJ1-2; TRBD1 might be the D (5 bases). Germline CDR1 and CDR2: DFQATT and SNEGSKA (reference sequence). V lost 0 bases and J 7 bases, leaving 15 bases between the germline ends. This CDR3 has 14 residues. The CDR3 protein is CSARDHRGDPGYTF. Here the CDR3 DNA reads TGCAGTGCTAGAGATCATAGAGGGGATCCTGGCTACACCTTC.

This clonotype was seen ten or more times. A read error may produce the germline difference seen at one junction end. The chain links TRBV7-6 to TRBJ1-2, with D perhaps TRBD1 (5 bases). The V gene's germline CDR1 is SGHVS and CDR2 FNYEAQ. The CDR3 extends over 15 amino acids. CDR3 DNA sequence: TGTGCCAGCAGCTTAGGGGCAGGGACCAACTATGGCTACCCCTTC. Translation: CASSLGAGTNYGYPF.

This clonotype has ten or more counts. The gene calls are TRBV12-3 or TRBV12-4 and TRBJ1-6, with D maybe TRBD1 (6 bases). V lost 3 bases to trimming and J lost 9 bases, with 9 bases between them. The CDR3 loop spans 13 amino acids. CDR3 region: CASSLDRSSPLHF. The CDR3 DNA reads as TGTGCCAGCAGTTTGGACAGATCTTCACCCCTCCACTTT.

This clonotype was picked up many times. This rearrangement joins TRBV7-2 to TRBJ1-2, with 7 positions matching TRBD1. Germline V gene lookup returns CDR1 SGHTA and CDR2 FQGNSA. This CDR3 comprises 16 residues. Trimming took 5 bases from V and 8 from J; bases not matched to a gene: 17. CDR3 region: CASSPRGGRGYTGYTF. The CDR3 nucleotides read TGTGCCAGCAGCCCGAGGGGGGGCAGGGGGTATACGGGCTACACCTTC.

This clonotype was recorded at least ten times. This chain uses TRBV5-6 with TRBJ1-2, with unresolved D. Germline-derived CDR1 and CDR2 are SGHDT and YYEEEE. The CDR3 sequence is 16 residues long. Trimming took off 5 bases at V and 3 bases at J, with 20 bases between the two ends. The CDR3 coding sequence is TGTGCCAGCAGGGCCCCCCGGGGATACTTCGACTATGGCTACACCTTC. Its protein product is CASRAPRGYFDYGYTF.

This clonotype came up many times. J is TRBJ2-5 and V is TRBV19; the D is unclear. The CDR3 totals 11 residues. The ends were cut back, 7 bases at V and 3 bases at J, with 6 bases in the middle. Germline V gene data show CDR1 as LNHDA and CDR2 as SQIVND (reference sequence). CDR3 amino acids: CASTAEETQYF. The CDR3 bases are TGTGCCAGTACGGCAGAAGAGACCCAGTACTTC.

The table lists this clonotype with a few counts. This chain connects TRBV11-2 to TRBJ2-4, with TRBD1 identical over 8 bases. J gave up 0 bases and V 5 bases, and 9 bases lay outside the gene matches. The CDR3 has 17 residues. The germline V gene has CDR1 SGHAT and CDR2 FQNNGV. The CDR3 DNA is TGTGCCAGCAGCACCGGACAGGGTCCCCCAGCCAAAAACATTCAGTACTTC. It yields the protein CASSTGQGPPAKNIQYF.

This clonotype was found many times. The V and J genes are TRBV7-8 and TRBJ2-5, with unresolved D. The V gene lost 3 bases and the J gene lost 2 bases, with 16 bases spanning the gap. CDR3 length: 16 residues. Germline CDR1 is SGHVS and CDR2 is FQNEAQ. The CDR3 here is CASSFSPRGVQETQYF. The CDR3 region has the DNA TGTGCCAGCAGCTTTTCCCCCCGAGGTGTTCAAGAGACCCAGTACTTC.

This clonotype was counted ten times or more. The CDR3 protein is CASSSLAGDLEQYF. CDR3 nucleotides: TGCGCCAGCAGCTCCCTAGCGGGAGATCTCGAGCAGTACTTC. The rearrangement joins TRBV4-3 to TRBJ2-7, with 10 bases aligning to TRBD2. Trimming removed 5 bases from V and 6 bases from J; junction bases left unmatched: 7. CDR3 length: 14 amino acids. CDR1 is LGHNA and CDR2 is YSLEER in the germline V gene.

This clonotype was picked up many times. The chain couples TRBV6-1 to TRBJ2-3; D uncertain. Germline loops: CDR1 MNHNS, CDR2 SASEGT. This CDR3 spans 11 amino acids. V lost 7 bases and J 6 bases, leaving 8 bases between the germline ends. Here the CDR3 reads CASTPRDTQYF. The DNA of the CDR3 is TGTGCCAGCACTCCGAGGGATACGCAGTATTTT.

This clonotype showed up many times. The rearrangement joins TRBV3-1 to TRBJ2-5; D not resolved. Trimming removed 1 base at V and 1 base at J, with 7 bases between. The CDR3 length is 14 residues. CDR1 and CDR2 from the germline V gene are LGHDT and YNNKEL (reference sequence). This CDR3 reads CASSQGLLQETQYF. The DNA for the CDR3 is TGTGCCAGCAGCCAAGGACTTCTCCAAGAGACCCAGTACTTC.